The 4 T cell receptor beta chains below were found in one sample sequenced in a study of metastatic and nonmetastatic thyroid tumors. Using MiXCR, TCRdb re-called clones from the PCR reads. The data show nearly 25,000 clones, around 26% seen once. Every patient underwent thyroid surgery untreated. Sample: blood. These receptors all come from a male donor with papillary thyroid cancer or a benign thyroid nodule (not recorded which). Some clones in this sample may be carry-over from other donors' samples.

This clone appeared many times. For the CDR3, the DNA is TGTGCCAGCAGCTTCGGGACAGGGAGATTCGAAAAACTGTTTTTT. Its protein is CASSFGTGRFEKLFF. The chain couples TRBV6-1 to TRBJ1-4; 9 positions agree with TRBD1. CDR3 length: 15 amino acids. Germline V gene lookup returns CDR1 MNHNS and CDR2 SASEGT. Trimming at V came to 6 bases and at J to 8 bases, leaving 10 bases not matched to a gene.

In its sample, this clone was seen many times. The DNA for the CDR3 is TGTGCCACCAGCAGATCGGGGGGGGCTGCCAACGTCCTGACTTTC. This encodes CATSRSGGAANVLTF. The rearrangement uses TRBV15 and TRBJ2-6; TRBD2 agrees at 8 bases. The CDR3 extends over 15 amino acids. The V gene end was trimmed by 2 bases and the J gene end by 7 bases; junction bases not matched to a gene: 4. The germline CDR1 and CDR2 sequences are LNHNV and YYDKDF (reference sequence).

This clone has a count of ten or more. This chain links TRBV7-9 with TRBJ2-1; 8 bases align to TRBD1. Germline V gene data show CDR1 as SEHNR and CDR2 as FQNEAQ (reference sequence). Trimming took 3 bases from V and 2 from J; bases not matched to a gene: 12. This CDR3 contains 18 residues. Here the CDR3 DNA reads TGTGCCAGCAGCTTCCGTCCAGGGGGCGGGGCAACCTACAATGAGCAGTTCTTC. Its translation is CASSFRPGGGATYNEQFF. The full variable domain, rest sourced from reference TRBV7-9 and TRBJ2-1, is DTGVSQNPRHKITKRGQNVTFRCDPISEHNRLYWYRQTLGQGPEFLTYFQNEAQLEKSRLLSDRFSAERPKGSFSTLEIQRTEQGDSAMYLCASSFRPGGGATYNEQFFGPGTRLTVL.

The chain has TRBV5-1 and TRBJ2-1; 9 bases map to TRBD2. CDR3 length equals 16 residues. Germline V gene data show CDR1 as SGHRS and CDR2 as YFSETQ. J was trimmed by 7 bases and V by 5 bases; bases with no gene match: 13. Written as DNA, the CDR3 is TGCGCCAGCAGGCCCTGGACTAGCGCTACGGGGAATGAGCAGTTCTTC. This sequence encodes CASRPWTSATGNEQFF. Complete variable domain (other parts from reference TRBV5-1 and TRBJ2-1): KAGVTQTPRYLIKTRGQQVTLSCSPISGHRSVSWYQQTPGQGLQFLFEYFSETQRNKGNFPGRFSGRQFSNSRSEMNVSTLELGDSALYLCASRPWTSATGNEQFFGPGTRLTVL.